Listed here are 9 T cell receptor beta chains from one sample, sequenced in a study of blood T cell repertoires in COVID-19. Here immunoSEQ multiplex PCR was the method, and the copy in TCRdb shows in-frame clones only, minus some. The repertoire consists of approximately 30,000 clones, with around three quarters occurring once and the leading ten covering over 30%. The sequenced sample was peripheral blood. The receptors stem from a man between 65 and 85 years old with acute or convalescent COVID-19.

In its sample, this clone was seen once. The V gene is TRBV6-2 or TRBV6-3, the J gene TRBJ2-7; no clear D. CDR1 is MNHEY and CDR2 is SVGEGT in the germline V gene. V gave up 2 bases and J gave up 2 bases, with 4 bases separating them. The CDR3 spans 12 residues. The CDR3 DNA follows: TGTGCCAGCAGTTACGGGCCCTACGAGCAGTACTTC. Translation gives CASSYGPYEQYF.

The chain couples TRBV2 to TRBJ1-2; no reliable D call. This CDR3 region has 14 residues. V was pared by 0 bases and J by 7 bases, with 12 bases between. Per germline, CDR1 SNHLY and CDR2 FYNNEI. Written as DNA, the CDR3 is TGTGCCAGCAGTGAAGCGAAAGCAGGATCTGGCTACACCTTC. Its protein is CASSEAKAGSGYTF. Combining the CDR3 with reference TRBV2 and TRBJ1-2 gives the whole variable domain EPEVTQTPSHQVTQMGQEVILRCVPISNHLYFYWYRQILGQKVEFLVSFYNNEISEKSEIFDDQFSVERPDGSNFTLKIRSTKLEDSAMYFCASSEAKAGSGYTFGSGTRLTVV.

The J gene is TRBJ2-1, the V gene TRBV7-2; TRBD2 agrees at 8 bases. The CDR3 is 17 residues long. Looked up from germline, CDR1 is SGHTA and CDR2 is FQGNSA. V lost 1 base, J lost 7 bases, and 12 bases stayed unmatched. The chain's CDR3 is CASSLGGRGVGYNEQFF. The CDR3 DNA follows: TGTGCCAGCAGCTTAGGTGGGCGGGGGGTAGGTTATAATGAGCAGTTCTTC.

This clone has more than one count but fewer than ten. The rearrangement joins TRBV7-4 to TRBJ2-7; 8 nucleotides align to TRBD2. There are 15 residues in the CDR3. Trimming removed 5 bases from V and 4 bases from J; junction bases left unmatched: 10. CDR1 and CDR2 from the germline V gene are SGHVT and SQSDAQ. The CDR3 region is CASSRSGGEDYEQYF. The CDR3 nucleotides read TGTGCCAGCAGCCGAAGCGGGGGAGAAGATTACGAGCAGTACTTC.

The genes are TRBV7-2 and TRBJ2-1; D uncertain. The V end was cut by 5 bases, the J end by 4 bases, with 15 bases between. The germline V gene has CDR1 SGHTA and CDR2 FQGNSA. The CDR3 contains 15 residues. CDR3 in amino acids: CASSPSPFGYNEQFF. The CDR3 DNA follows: TGTGCCAGCAGCCCATCCCCATTCGGTTACAATGAGCAGTTCTTC.

CDR3 amino acids: CASSLDVQGWTEAFF. The CDR3 nucleotides read TGTGCCAGCAGCTTAGACGTACAGGGGTGGACTGAAGCTTTCTTT. The chain carries TRBV7-2 and TRBJ1-1; 7 bases line up with TRBD1. V lost 1 base and J lost 5; bases outside the gene matches: 7. The CDR3 has 15 residues. Looked up from germline, CDR1 is SGHTA and CDR2 is FQGNSA.

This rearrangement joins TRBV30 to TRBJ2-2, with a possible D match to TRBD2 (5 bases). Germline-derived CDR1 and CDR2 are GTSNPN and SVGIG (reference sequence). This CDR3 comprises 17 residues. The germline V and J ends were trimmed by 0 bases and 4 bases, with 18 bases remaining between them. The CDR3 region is CAWSVVRGGWVTGELFF. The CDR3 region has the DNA TGTGCCTGGAGTGTAGTAAGAGGAGGTTGGGTCACCGGGGAGCTGTTTTTT. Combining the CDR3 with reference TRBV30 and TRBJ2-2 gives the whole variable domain SQTIHQWPATLVQPVGSPLSLECTVEGTSNPNLYWYRQAAGRGLQLLFYSVGIGQISSEVPQNLSASRPQDRQFILSSKKLLLSDSGFYLCAWSVVRGGWVTGELFFGEGSRLTVL.

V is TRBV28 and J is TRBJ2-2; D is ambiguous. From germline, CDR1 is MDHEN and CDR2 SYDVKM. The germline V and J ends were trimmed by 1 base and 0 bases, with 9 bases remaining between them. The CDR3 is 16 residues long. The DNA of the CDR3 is TGTGCCAGCAGTTTATTCACTACTGCGAACACCGGGGAGCTGTTTTTT. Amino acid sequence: CASSLFTTANTGELFF.

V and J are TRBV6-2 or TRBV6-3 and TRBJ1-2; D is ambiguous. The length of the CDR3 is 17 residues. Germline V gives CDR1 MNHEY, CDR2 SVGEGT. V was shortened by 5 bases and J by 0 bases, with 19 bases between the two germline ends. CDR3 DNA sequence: TGTGCCAGCAGTGATTCTGCAGACAACAGAGCTAACTATGGCTACACCTTC. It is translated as CASSDSADNRANYGYTF.